This T cell receptor beta chain was identified during a study of blood T cells in healthy people across ages. Trimming cost V 3 bases and J 2 bases, with 13 bases left between them. Germline-derived CDR1 and CDR2 are SEHNR and FQNEAQ (reference sequence). There are 15 residues in the CDR3. This clonotype was detected a few times. With a J-beta primer mix and a sample-barcoded 5' primer, a second PCR ran about 7 to 12 cycles. TCRdb independently ran MiXCR on the 5' RACE reads; one entry per CDR3 protein. This sample has about 1.8 million distinct CDR3 sequences, with about 50% found just once. The study isolated at least 7 million PBMCs from each sample.

Sequences were obtained from blood. The chain joins TRBV7-9 to TRBJ2-5; the D is unclear. The receptor was derived from a middle-aged woman in good health. CDR3: CASSFPGRLQETQYF. The CDR3 bases are TGTGCCAGCAGCTTTCCCGGACGCCTACAAGAGACCCAGTACTTC.